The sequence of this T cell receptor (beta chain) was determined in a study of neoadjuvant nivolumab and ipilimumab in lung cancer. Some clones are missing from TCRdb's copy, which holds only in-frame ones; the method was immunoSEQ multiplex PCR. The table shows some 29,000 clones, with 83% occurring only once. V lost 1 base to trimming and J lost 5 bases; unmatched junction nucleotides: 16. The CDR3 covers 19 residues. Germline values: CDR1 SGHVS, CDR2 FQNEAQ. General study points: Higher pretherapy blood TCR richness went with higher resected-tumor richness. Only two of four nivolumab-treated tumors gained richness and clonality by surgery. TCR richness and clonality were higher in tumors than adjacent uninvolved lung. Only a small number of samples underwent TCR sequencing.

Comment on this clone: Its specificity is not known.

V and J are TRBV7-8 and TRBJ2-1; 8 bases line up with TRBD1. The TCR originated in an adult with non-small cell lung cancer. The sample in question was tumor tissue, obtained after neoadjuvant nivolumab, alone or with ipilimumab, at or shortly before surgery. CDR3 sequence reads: CASSLVGIFGRGLNNEQFF. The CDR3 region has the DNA TGTGCCAGCAGCTTAGTTGGCATATTTGGCAGGGGGCTTAACAATGAGCAGTTCTTC.